These 31 T cell receptor beta chains share one sample of origin, sequenced in a study of cytomegalovirus exposure and HLA in healthy donors. Generated by immunoSEQ multiplex PCR, the TCRdb table keeps only in-frame clones and is missing some. This sample has about 220,000 clones, with around 90% found just once. Sequencing used PBMCs. The receptors originated from a woman aged 18-29 years in good health and CMV-seronegative.

The chain uses TRBV29-1 and TRBJ2-1, with 7 bases identical to TRBD1. After removal of 7 bases from V and 7 bases from J, the junction contained 13 bases not matched to a gene. There are 14 residues in the CDR3. Germline V gene lookup returns CDR1 SQVTM and CDR2 ANQGSEA. The CDR3 sequence is CSAPTVGGLNEQFF. CDR3 DNA: TGCAGCGCCCCAACGGTAGGGGGCCTTAATGAGCAGTTCTTC.

The chain has TRBV27 and TRBJ2-5, with 12 bases that match TRBD2. The CDR3 covers 16 residues. V shed 5 bases, J shed 5 bases, and the junction held 9 bases outside the gene matches. Germline loops: CDR1 MNHEY, CDR2 SMNVEV (reference sequence). CDR3 protein: CASSHLAGGPGETQYF. The CDR3 bases are TGTGCCAGCAGTCATCTAGCGGGAGGGCCGGGGGAGACCCAGTACTTC.

The rearrangement links TRBV18 to TRBJ2-3; 12 nucleotides agree with TRBD1. The junction had 6 bases not matched to a gene; V was cut back by 3 bases and J by 2 bases. This CDR3 region has 17 residues. From germline, CDR1 is KGHSH and CDR2 LQKENI. The CDR3: CASSPSGTGGITDTQYF. The CDR3 DNA follows: TGTGCCAGCTCACCTTCCGGGACAGGGGGCATCACAGATACGCAGTATTTT.

The V gene is TRBV5-1, the J gene TRBJ2-1; TRBD2 matches 10 bases. Germline V lookup: CDR1 SGHRS, CDR2 YFSETQ. Unmatched junction bases numbered 2, after V lost 1 base and J lost 1 base. The CDR3 totals 16 residues. This CDR3 is CASSLTSGVSYNEQFF. The CDR3 region has the DNA TGCGCCAGCAGCTTGACTAGCGGGGTATCCTACAATGAGCAGTTCTTC.

This clone was detected only a few times. This CDR3 reads CASSLGGAVTQYF. The CDR3, as DNA: TGTGCCAGCAGCTTAGGGGGCGCAGTGACCCAGTACTTC. The J gene is TRBJ2-5, the V gene TRBV11-2, with D perhaps matching TRBD1 (5 bases). The length of the CDR3 is 13 residues. Germline V gene lookup returns CDR1 SGHAT and CDR2 FQNNGV. Trimming took off 1 base at V and 7 bases at J, with 10 bases between the two ends. Supplemented by reference TRBV11-2 and TRBJ2-5, the full variable domain reads EAGVAQSPRYKIIEKRQSVAFWCNPISGHATLYWYQQILGQGPKLLIQFQNNGVVDDSQLPKDRFSAERLKGVDSTLKIQPAKLEDSAVYLCASSLGGAVTQYFGPGTRLLVL.

This chain connects TRBV11-2 to TRBJ2-1; TRBD2 matches at 13 bases. V lost 3 bases, J lost 7 bases, and 3 bases stayed unmatched. The CDR3 length is 15 residues. Germline lookup yields CDR1 SGHAT and CDR2 FQNNGV. CDR3 in amino acids: CASSFGLAGVNEQFF. The CDR3 DNA is TGTGCCAGCAGCTTTGGACTAGCGGGAGTGAATGAGCAGTTCTTC. Full variable domain (outside the CDR3, taken from reference TRBV11-2 and TRBJ2-1): EAGVAQSPRYKIIEKRQSVAFWCNPISGHATLYWYQQILGQGPKLLIQFQNNGVVDDSQLPKDRFSAERLKGVDSTLKIQPAKLEDSAVYLCASSFGLAGVNEQFFGPGTRLTVL.

The chain combines TRBV1 with TRBJ2-1; the table's D call TRBD2 went unverified against the DNA. TRBV1 is a known pseudogene. The CDR3 loop spans 18 amino acids. The CDR3 DNA sequence: TGCACCAGCAGCCAAGACGATAGCGGGAGCCCTTCCTACAATGAGCAGTTCTTC. Its translation is CTSSQDDSGSPSYNEQFF.

CDR3 coding DNA: TGCGCCAGCTCCCTGAACCGTCCGGGACTAGCGGGAGGTTACTACGAGCAGTACTTC. The encoded protein is CASSLNRPGLAGGYYEQYF. The chain combines TRBV5-1 with TRBJ2-7; 15 bases map to TRBD2. The CDR3 consists of 19 residues. Germline V gene lookup returns CDR1 SGHRS and CDR2 YFSETQ. V lost 7 bases and J lost 3; bases outside the gene matches: 17.

The DNA for the CDR3 is TGTGCCAGCAGTTTAATTAGGGGGCTCGATGAAGCTTTCTTT. This translates into CASSLIRGLDEAFF. The chain links TRBV27 to TRBJ1-1, with 7 bases aligning to TRBD1. The CDR3 loop spans 14 amino acids. Germline values: CDR1 MNHEY, CDR2 SMNVEV (reference sequence). Trimming removed 2 bases from V and 7 bases from J; junction bases left unmatched: 7.

This clone has only a few counts. V and J are TRBV5-4 and TRBJ1-2; D possibly corresponds to TRBD1 (6 bases). The CDR3 spans 15 residues. Germline V gene lookup returns CDR1 SGHNT and CDR2 YYREEE (reference sequence). Between the trimmed V and J ends, which lost 7 bases and 10 bases, there was a span of 26 bases. The CDR3 loop is CASRPDRSGRGVYTF. In DNA, the CDR3 is TGTGCCAGCCGCCCAGACAGGTCGGGGAGAGGGGTCTACACCTTC.

This rearrangement joins TRBV4-1 to TRBJ2-1; possible D gene TRBD2, 6 bases. Trimming pared 1 base from V and 10 bases from J, leaving 14 bases between. There are 14 residues in the CDR3. The germline V gene encodes CDR1 MGHRA and CDR2 YSYEKL. CDR3 sequence (DNA): TGCGCCAGCAGCCAAGTGACCGGGGCGGGAGAGCAGTTCTTC. Encoded protein: CASSQVTGAGEQFF.

V is TRBV9 and J is TRBJ1-2; D not resolved. This CDR3 has 14 residues. Germline values: CDR1 SGDLS, CDR2 YYNGEE. Trimming removed 4 bases from V and 3 bases from J, with 13 bases in between. The CDR3 DNA reads as TGTGCCAGCAGCCCCCTGCGGGCGGACTATGGCTACACCTTC. Translation: CASSPLRADYGYTF.

This clone appeared once. The gene calls are TRBV30 and TRBJ2-7, with D tentatively TRBD2 (7 bases). Per the germline V gene, CDR1 is GTSNPN and CDR2 is SVGIG (reference sequence). The CDR3 length is 17 residues. V lost 6 bases to trimming and J lost 0 bases, with 24 bases between them. In nucleotides, the CDR3 is TGTGCCTGCATAACCTGGTTCGGGGGGCCGAGCTCCTACGAGCAGTACTTC. This encodes CACITWFGGPSSYEQYF.

The rearrangement links TRBV5-1 to TRBJ2-6; 10 bases map to TRBD1. Germline V lookup: CDR1 SGHRS, CDR2 YFSETQ. After removal of 6 bases from V and 3 bases from J, the junction contained 9 bases not matched to a gene. This CDR3 contains 17 residues. CDR3 residues: CASTLGTGVNGANVLTF. Here the CDR3 DNA reads TGCGCCAGCACCCTGGGGACAGGGGTTAATGGGGCCAACGTCCTGACTTTC.

CDR3 DNA: TGTGCCAGCAGGCCAATAGCGGGGTCCGCCGCTGGCTACACCTTC. Protein: CASRPIAGSAAGYTF. This chain connects TRBV6-5 to TRBJ1-2; D uncertain. The CDR3 runs to 15 residues. V dropped 6 bases and J dropped 7 bases, with 21 bases sitting between them. Germline V gene sequence: CDR1 MNHEY, CDR2 SVGAGI.

This clone was picked up a small number of times. V and J are TRBV25-1 and TRBJ1-4; 8 nucleotides match TRBD1. This CDR3 comprises 13 residues. The J segment lost 3 bases and the V segment lost 8 bases, leaving 2 bases of the junction unmatched. Germline V gene data show CDR1 as MGHDK and CDR2 as SYGVNS. DNA for the CDR3: TGTGCCAGCCAGGGACAGGCTAATGAAAAACTGTTTTTT. Translation gives CASQGQANEKLFF.

The chain is built from TRBV6-4 and TRBJ2-1, with 9 bases aligning to TRBD1. Unmatched junction bases numbered 3, after V lost 6 bases and J lost 6 bases. CDR1 is MRHNA and CDR2 is SNTAGT in the germline V gene. This CDR3 spans 13 amino acids. CDR3 protein: CASRRDRANEQFF. In DNA form, the CDR3 reads TGTGCCAGCAGGAGGGACAGGGCCAATGAGCAGTTCTTC.

The V gene is TRBV6-6, the J gene TRBJ1-5, with D unresolved. Germline V gives CDR1 MNHNY, CDR2 SVGAGI (reference sequence). This CDR3 is built from 14 residues. With 5 bases removed from V and 6 bases from J, the gap between germline ends came to 14 bases. This chain's CDR3 is CASSPTGVIQPQHF. CDR3 nucleotides: TGTGCCAGCAGTCCAACCGGGGTAATTCAGCCCCAGCATTTT.

This chain connects TRBV7-9 to TRBJ2-3, with 8 nucleotides matching TRBD2. The CDR3 runs to 15 residues. Trimming at V came to 5 bases and at J to 6 bases, leaving 10 bases not matched to a gene. CDR1 SEHNR and CDR2 FQNEAQ come from the germline V gene (reference sequence). CDR3 nucleotide sequence: TGTGCCAGCAGCCAGACTAGCGCCCAGCGGGATACGCAGTATTTT. It translates to CASSQTSAQRDTQYF.

This clone showed up just once. The chain is built from TRBV18 and TRBJ1-2; weak D call: TRBD1 (5 bases). The V and J ends lost 2 bases and 5 bases respectively, with 12 bases between them. CDR1 and CDR2 from the germline V gene are KGHSH and LQKENI. This CDR3 comprises 14 residues. The CDR3 coding sequence is TGTGCCAGCTCACCAGCGGGGGTCCTTTATGGCTACACCTTC. Translating gives CASSPAGVLYGYTF.

J is TRBJ2-2 and V is TRBV2; 13 bases map to TRBD2. Looked up from germline, CDR1 is SNHLY and CDR2 is FYNNEI. J gave up 0 bases and V 5 bases, and 3 bases lay outside the gene matches. The CDR3 runs to 17 residues. Written as DNA, the CDR3 is TGTGCCAGCAGTCCGGGACTAGCGGGACCGAACACCGGGGAGCTGTTTTTT. Translation: CASSPGLAGPNTGELFF.

This rearrangement joins TRBV27 to TRBJ1-2; maybe TRBD1 (5 bases). V dropped 3 bases and J dropped 3 bases, with 8 bases sitting between them. CDR1 MNHEY and CDR2 SMNVEV come from the germline V gene (reference sequence). The CDR3 contains 13 residues. The DNA for the CDR3 is TGTGCCAGCAGTTTGAAGGGGTACTATGGCTACACCTTC. It translates to CASSLKGYYGYTF.

This clone was seen just once. DNA for the CDR3: TGTGCCTGGAGTGCTCAACCGGGAGCGCCCTTGGTTGATACGCAGTATTTT. This translates into CAWSAQPGAPLVDTQYF. This chain connects TRBV30 to TRBJ2-3; tentative D call: TRBD2 (6 bases). The CDR3 is made up of 17 amino acids. The V gene's germline CDR1 is GTSNPN and CDR2 SVGIG (reference sequence). The V end was cut by 1 base, the J end by 6 bases, with 23 bases between.

The chain is built from TRBV19 and TRBJ2-7; TRBD1 aligns across 7 bases. The CDR3 runs to 13 residues. V dropped 6 bases and J dropped 3; count of bases not matched to a gene: 5. Germline CDR1 and CDR2: LNHDA and SQIVND (reference sequence). The CDR3 DNA reads as TGTGCCAGTAGCCGGGACAGCGACTACGAGCAGTACTTC. Encoded protein: CASSRDSDYEQYF.

This chain uses TRBV5-4 with TRBJ2-7; no clear D gene. Trimming cost V 4 bases and J 2 bases, with 10 bases left between them. Germline loops: CDR1 SGHNT, CDR2 YYREEE (reference sequence). CDR3 length: 13 residues. CDR3 DNA sequence: TGTGCCAGCAGCCAAAACGGTGCCTACGAGCAGTACTTC. This gives the protein CASSQNGAYEQYF.

DNA of the CDR3: TGTGCCAGCAGCTTACAACTTAGTAATGAGCAGTTCTTC. It specifies CASSLQLSNEQFF. V usage is TRBV7-7 and J usage is TRBJ2-1; D gene ambiguous. Trimming stripped 2 bases from V and 7 bases from J, with 9 bases between. The CDR3 extends over 13 amino acids. Germline V gene data show CDR1 as SSHAT and CDR2 as FNYEAQ (reference sequence).

The rearrangement uses TRBV19 and TRBJ1-2, with 8 bases that match TRBD1. Losses at the gene ends were 5 bases for V and 4 bases for J; bases not matched to a gene: 3. Looked up from germline, CDR1 is LNHDA and CDR2 is SQIVND (reference sequence). This CDR3 spans 13 amino acids. The CDR3 DNA is TGTGCCAGTAGTGAGGACAGGGCCTATGGCTACACCTTC. Its translation: CASSEDRAYGYTF.

The chain links TRBV4-1 to TRBJ2-1; TRBD2 matches at 10 bases. The germline gives CDR1 MGHRA, CDR2 YSYEKL. The V and J ends lost 4 bases and 7 bases, in that order; junction bases with no gene match: 7. This CDR3 contains 15 residues. The CDR3 region is CASSPTGLAANEQFF. The CDR3 bases are TGCGCCAGCAGCCCGACCGGACTAGCGGCTAATGAGCAGTTCTTC.

The chain joins TRBV5-4 to TRBJ1-1; TRBD1 matches 8 bases. Germline lookup yields CDR1 SGHNT and CDR2 YYREEE (reference sequence). The CDR3 contains 13 residues. J gave up 1 base and V 6 bases, and 2 bases lay outside the gene matches. The CDR3 protein is CASKGTGNTEAFF. The CDR3 nucleotides read TGTGCCAGCAAGGGGACAGGGAACACTGAAGCTTTCTTT.

The rearrangement uses TRBV9 and TRBJ2-2; TRBD2 is a possible D gene (6 bases). Trimming shortened V by 3 bases and J by 4 bases, and 16 bases separated the two germline ends. The CDR3 runs 16 residues. Germline-derived CDR1 and CDR2 are SGDLS and YYNGEE. DNA of the CDR3: TGTGCCAGCAGCGGAGGGGACTCAGGGCGCACCGGGGAGCTGTTTTTT. It translates to CASSGGDSGRTGELFF.

The V call is TRBV28, the J call TRBJ2-5, with D perhaps matching TRBD1 (5 bases). The CDR3 totals 14 residues. Trimming removed 7 bases at V and 5 bases at J, with 17 bases between. The V gene's germline CDR1 is MDHEN and CDR2 SYDVKM. The CDR3 DNA reads as TGTGCCAGCACTGAGGCAGGGCTGGGGGAGACCCAGTACTTC. It translates to CASTEAGLGETQYF.